This T cell receptor (beta chain) was recorded in a study of human T cells and chemical hapten exposure. Overall study: The study lasted roughly five months, and patients were dosed weekly with diphenylcyclopropenone on the scalp throughout.

TCRdb re-called the RACE reads with MiXCR, one entry per CDR3 protein. The sample yields about 70,000 distinct CDR3 sequences, around 10% seen once. Notes on the study in general: Expanded TCRs created a significantly greater count of big CDR3 similarity clusters than controls did.

Time point described: patch test 1, 2 weeks after DPC sensitization. The treatment denotes: therapeutic diphenylcyclopropenone sensitization with weekly scalp DPC. Germline V CDR1 and CDR2: LGHNA, YSLEER. The CDR3 spans 12 residues. With 9 bases removed from V and 0 bases from J, the gap between germline ends came to 7 bases. In this sample, this clonotype turned up many times. Its antigen is unknown. The source was whole blood, collected in connection with sensitization to the hapten diphenylcyclopropenone (DPC). The TCR was taken from a woman in her forties with alopecia areata. Some clones in this sample may be carry-over from other donors' samples. The V call is TRBV4-3, the J call TRBJ2-3; D perhaps matches TRBD2 (6 bases). As DNA, the CDR3 is TGCGCCAGGGGGGGAAGCACAGATACGCAGTATTTT. Translating it yields CARGGSTDTQYF.